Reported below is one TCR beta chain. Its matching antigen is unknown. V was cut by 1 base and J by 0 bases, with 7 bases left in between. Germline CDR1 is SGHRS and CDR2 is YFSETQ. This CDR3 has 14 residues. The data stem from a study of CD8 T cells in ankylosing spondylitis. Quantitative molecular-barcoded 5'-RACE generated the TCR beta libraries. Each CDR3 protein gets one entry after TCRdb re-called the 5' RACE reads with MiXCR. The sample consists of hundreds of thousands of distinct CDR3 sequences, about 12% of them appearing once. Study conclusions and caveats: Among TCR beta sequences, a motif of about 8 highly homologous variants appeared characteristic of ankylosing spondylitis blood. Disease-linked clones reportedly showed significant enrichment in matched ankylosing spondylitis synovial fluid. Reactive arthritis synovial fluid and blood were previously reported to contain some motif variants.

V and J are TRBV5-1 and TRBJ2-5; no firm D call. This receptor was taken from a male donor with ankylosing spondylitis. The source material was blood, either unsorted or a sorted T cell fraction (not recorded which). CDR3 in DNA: TGCGCCAGCAGCTTGCAGCAAGACCAAGAGACCCAGTACTTC. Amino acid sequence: CASSLQQDQETQYF.